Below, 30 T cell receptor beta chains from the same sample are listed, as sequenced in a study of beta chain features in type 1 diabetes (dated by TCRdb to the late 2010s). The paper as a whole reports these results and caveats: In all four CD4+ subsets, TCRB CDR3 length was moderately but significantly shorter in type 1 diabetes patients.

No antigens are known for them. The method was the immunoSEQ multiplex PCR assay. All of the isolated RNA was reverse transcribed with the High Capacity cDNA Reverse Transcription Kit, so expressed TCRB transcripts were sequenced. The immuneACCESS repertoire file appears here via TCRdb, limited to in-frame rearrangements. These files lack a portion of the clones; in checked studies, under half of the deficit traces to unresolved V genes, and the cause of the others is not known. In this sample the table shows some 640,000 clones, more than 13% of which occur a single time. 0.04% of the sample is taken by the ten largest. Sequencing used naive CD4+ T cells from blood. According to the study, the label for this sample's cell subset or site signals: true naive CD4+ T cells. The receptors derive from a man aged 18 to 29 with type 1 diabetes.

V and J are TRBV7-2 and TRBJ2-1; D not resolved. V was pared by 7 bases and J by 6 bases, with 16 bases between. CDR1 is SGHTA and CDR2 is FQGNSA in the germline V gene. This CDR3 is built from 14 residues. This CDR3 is CASTAVEWGNEQFF. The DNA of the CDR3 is TGTGCCAGCACCGCGGTGGAATGGGGCAATGAGCAGTTCTTC. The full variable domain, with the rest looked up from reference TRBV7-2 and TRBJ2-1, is GAGVSQSPSNKVTEKGKDVELRCDPISGHTALYWYRQSLGQGLEFLIYFQGNSAPDKSGLPSDRFSAERTGGSVSTLTIQRTQQEDSAVYLCASTAVEWGNEQFFGPGTRLTVL.

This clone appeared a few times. The CDR3 is CASRRPGATDTQYF. The CDR3 DNA is TGTGCCAGCCGAAGACCGGGAGCCACAGATACGCAGTATTTT. V is TRBV11-2 and J is TRBJ2-3, with TRBD2 as a possible D gene (6 bases). CDR3 length: 14 amino acids. Germline V gene lookup returns CDR1 SGHAT and CDR2 FQNNGV. Trimming removed 8 bases at V and 2 bases at J, with 14 bases between. Based on the CDR3 plus reference TRBV11-2 and TRBJ2-3, the full variable domain is EAGVAQSPRYKIIEKRQSVAFWCNPISGHATLYWYQQILGQGPKLLIQFQNNGVVDDSQLPKDRFSAERLKGVDSTLKIQPAKLEDSAVYLCASRRPGATDTQYFGPGTRLTVL.

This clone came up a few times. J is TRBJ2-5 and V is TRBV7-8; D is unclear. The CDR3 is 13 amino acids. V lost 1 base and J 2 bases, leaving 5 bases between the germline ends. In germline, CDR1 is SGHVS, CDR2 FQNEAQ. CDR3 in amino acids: CASSLVEQETQYF. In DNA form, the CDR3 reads TGTGCCAGCAGCTTAGTTGAACAAGAGACCCAGTACTTC.

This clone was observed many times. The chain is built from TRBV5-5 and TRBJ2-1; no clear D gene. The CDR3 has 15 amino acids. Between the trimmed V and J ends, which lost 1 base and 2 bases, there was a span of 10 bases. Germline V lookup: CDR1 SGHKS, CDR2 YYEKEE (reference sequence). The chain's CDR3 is CASSLLLSPYNEQFF. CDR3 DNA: TGTGCCAGCAGCTTGCTCCTATCCCCCTACAATGAGCAGTTCTTC.

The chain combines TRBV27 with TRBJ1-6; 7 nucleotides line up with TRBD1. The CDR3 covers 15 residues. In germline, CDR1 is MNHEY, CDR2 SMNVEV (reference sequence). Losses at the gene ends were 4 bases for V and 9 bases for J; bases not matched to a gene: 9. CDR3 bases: TGTGCCAGCAGTTCGGACAGGACGGCAGGTTCACCCCTCCACTTT. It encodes CASSSDRTAGSPLHF.

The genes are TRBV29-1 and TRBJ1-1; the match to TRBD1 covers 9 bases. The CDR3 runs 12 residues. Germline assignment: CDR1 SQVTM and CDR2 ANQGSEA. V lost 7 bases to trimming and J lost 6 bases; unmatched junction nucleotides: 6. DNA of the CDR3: TGCAGCGCTCGGGACAGGGTCGCTGAAGCTTTCTTT. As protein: CSARDRVAEAFF.

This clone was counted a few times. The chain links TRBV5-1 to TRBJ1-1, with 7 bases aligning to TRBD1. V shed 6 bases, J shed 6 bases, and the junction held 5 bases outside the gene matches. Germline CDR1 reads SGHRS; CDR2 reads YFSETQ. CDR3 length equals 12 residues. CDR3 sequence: CASTYTGAEAFF. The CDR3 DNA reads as TGCGCCAGCACCTATACAGGGGCTGAAGCTTTCTTT. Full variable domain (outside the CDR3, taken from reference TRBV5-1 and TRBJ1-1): KAGVTQTPRYLIKTRGQQVTLSCSPISGHRSVSWYQQTPGQGLQFLFEYFSETQRNKGNFPGRFSGRQFSNSRSEMNVSTLELGDSALYLCASTYTGAEAFFGQGTRLTVV.

CDR3 coding DNA: TGCAGCGTTGGCCGGTCAGACTATGGCTACACCTTC. Encoded protein: CSVGRSDYGYTF. The rearrangement uses TRBV29-1 and TRBJ1-2; D gene uncertain. Trimming took off 4 bases at V and 3 bases at J, with 9 bases between the two ends. The CDR3 consists of 12 residues. Per the germline V gene, CDR1 is SQVTM and CDR2 is ANQGSEA.

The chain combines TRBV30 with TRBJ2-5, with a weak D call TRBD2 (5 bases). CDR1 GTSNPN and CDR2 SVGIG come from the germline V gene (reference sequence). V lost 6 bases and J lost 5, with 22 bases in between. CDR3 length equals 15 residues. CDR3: CACRSRGKARETQYF. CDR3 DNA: TGTGCCTGCCGCTCGAGAGGGAAAGCGAGGGAGACCCAGTACTTC.

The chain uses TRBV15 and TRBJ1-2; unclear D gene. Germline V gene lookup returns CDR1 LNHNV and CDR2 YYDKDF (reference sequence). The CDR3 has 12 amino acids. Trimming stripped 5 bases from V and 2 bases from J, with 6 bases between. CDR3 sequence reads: CATSGQNYGYTF. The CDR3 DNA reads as TGTGCCACCAGCGGCCAGAACTATGGCTACACCTTC.

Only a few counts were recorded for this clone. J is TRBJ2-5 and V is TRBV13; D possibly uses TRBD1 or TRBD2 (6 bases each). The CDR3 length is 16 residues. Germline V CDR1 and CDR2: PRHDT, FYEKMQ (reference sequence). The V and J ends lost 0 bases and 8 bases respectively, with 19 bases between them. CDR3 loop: CASSLGRGTASETQYF. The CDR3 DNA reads TGTGCCAGCAGCTTAGGAAGGGGGACTGCAAGTGAAACCCAGTACTTC.

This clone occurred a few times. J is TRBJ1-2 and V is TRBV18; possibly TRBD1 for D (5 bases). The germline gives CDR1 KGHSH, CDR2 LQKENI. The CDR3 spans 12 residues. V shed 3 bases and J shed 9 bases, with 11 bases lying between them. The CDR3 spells CASSPGGGRYTF. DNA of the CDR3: TGTGCCAGCTCACCGGGGGGTGGCCGCTACACCTTC.

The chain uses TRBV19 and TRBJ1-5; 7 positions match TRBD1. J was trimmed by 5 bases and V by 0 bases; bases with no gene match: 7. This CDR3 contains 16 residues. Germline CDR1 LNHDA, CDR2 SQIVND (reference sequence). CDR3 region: CASSIDLGGGDQPQHF. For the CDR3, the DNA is TGTGCCAGTAGTATAGATCTGGGAGGGGGCGATCAGCCCCAGCATTTT.

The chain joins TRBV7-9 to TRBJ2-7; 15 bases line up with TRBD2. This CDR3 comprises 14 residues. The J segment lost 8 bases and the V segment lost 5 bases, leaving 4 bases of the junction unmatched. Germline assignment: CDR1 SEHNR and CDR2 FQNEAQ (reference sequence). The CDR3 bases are TGTGCCAGCAGCCTGGGACTAGCGGGGGGCCAGCAGTACTTC. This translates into CASSLGLAGGQQYF.

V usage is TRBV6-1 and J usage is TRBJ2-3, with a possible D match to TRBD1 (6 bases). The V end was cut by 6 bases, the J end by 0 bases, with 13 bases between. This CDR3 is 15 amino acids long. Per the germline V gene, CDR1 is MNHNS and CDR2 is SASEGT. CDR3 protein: CASSQDRMSTDTQYF. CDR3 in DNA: TGTGCCAGCAGCCAGGACAGAATGAGCACAGATACGCAGTATTTT.

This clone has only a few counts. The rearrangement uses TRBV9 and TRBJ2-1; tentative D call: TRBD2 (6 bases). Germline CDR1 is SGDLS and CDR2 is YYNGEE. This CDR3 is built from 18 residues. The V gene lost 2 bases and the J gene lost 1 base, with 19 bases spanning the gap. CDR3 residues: CASSVTGTPIVSYNEQFF. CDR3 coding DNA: TGTGCCAGCAGCGTTACCGGGACTCCGATAGTTTCCTACAATGAGCAGTTCTTC.

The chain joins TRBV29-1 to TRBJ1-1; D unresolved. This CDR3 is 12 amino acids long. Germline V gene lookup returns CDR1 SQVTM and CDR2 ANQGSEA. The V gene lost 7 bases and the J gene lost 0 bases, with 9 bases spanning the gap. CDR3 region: CSATRLNTEAFF. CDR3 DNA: TGCAGCGCTACAAGACTGAACACTGAAGCTTTCTTT.

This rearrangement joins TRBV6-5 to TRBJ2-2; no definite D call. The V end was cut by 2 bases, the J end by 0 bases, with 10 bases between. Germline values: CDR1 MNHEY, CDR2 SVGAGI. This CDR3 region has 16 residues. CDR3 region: CASSYLPNTNTGELFF. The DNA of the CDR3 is TGTGCCAGCAGTTACCTGCCGAATACGAACACCGGGGAGCTGTTTTTT.

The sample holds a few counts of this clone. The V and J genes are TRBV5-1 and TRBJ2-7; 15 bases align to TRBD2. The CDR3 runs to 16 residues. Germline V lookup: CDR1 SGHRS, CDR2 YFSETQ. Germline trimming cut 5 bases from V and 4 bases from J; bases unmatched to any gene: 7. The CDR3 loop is CASRYGTSGRPYEQYF. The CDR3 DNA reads TGCGCCAGCAGGTACGGGACTAGCGGGAGGCCTTACGAGCAGTACTTC.

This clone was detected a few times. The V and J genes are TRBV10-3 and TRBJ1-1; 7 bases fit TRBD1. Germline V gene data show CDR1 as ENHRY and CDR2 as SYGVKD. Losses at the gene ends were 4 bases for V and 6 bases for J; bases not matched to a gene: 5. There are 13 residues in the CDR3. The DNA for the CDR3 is TGTGCCATCAGTGCAGGGGGTGACGCTGAAGCTTTCTTT. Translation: CAISAGGDAEAFF.

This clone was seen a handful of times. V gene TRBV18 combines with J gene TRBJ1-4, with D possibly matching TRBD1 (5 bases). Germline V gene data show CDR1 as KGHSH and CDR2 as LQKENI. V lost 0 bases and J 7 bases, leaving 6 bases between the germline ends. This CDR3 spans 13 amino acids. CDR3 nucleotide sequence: TGTGCCAGCTCACCACCCGGGGGTGAAAAACTGTTTTTT. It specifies CASSPPGGEKLFF. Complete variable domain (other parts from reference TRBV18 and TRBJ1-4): NAGVMQNPRHLVRRRGQEARLRCSPMKGHSHVYWYRQLPEEGLKFMVYLQKENIIDESGMPKERFSAEFPKEGPSILRIQQVVRGDSAAYFCASSPPGGEKLFFGSGTQLSVL.

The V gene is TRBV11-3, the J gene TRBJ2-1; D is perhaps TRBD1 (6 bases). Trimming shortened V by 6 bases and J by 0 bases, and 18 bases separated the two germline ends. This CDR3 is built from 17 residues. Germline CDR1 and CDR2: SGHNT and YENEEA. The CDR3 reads CASSRRSGASSYNEQFF. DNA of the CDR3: TGTGCCAGCAGTAGGAGGTCAGGGGCCAGCTCCTACAATGAGCAGTTCTTC.

The CDR3 bases are TGCGCCAGCAGCTTCGGAGGGACAGCAGATGAAAAACTGTTTTTT. Protein product: CASSFGGTADEKLFF. J is TRBJ1-4 and V is TRBV5-1; TRBD1 matches at 7 bases. Germline CDR1 SGHRS, CDR2 YFSETQ. V lost 2 bases, J lost 6 bases, and 7 bases stayed unmatched. The CDR3 length is 15 residues.

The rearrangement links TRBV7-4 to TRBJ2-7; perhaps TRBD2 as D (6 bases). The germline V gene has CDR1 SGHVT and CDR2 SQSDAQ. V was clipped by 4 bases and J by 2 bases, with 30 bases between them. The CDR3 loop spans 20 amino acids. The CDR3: CASSSEIEDRRRDFPYEQYF. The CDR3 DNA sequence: TGTGCCAGCAGCTCAGAGATTGAAGACCGCCGACGGGACTTCCCCTACGAGCAGTACTTC. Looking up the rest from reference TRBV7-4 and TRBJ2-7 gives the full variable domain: GAGVSQSPRYKVAKRGRDVALRCDSISGHVTLYWYRQTLGQGSEVLTYSQSDAQRDKSGRPSGRFSAERPERSVSTLKIQRTEQGDSAVYLCASSSEIEDRRRDFPYEQYFGPGTRLTVT.

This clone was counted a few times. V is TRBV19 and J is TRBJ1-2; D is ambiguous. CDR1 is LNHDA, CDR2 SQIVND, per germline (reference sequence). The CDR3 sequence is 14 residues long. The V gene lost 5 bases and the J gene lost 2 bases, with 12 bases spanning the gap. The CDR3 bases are TGTGCCAGTAGTTTCCGGACGGACAACTATGGCTACACCTTC. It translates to CASSFRTDNYGYTF.

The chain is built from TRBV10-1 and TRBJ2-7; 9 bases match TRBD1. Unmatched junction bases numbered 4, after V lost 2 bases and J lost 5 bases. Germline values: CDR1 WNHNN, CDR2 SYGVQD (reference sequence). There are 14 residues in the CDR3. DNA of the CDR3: TGCGCCAGCAGTGAGGCGGACAGGGGCGACGAGCAGTACTTC. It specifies CASSEADRGDEQYF.

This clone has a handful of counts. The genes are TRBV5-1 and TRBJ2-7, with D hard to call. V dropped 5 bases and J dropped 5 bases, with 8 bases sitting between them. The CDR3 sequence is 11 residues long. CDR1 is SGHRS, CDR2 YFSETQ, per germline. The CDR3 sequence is CASRADNEQYF. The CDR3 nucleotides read TGCGCCAGCAGGGCCGATAACGAGCAGTACTTC.

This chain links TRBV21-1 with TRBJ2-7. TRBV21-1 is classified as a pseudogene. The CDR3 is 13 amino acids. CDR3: CASSKAEGYEQYF. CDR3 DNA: TGTGCCAGCAGCAAGGCAGAGGGGTACGAGCAGTACTTC.

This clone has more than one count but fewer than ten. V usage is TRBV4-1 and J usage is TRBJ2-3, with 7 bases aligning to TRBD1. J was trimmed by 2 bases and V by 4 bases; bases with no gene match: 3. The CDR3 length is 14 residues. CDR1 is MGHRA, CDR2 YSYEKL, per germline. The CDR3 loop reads CASSLDRATDTQYF. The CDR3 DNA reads TGCGCCAGCAGCCTCGACAGGGCCACAGATACGCAGTATTTT.

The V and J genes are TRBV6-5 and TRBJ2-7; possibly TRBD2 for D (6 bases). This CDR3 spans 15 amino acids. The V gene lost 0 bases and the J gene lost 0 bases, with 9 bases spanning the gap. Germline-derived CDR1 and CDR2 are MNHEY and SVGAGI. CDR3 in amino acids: CASSYSEGSSYEQYF. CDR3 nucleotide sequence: TGTGCCAGCAGTTACTCGGAGGGAAGCTCCTACGAGCAGTACTTC.